A selection of T cell receptor beta chains follows, all from one sample in a study of beta chain features in type 1 diabetes. Clones were sequenced by immunoSEQ multiplex PCR, and TCRdb holds only the in-frame ones, with some missing. The sample yields about 620,000 clones, less than 20% seen once. Sequenced input: naive CD4+ T cells from blood. The receptor source for this set is a man aged 18 to 29 in good health. The CDR3 runs from the conserved cysteine through the conserved F or W. A D gene is named only where the DNA matches it firmly. Clone size is shown for a subset of rows, as once, few, many or a class of expanded clone.

V gene	J gene	clone size	D gene	CDR3 protein	CDR3 DNA
TRBV10-3	TRBJ2-3	few	.	CAISPGLGPTDTQYF	TGTGCCATCAGCCCCGGACTGGGCCCCACAGATACGCAGTATTTT
TRBV4-2	TRBJ2-7	few	TRBD1	CASSQDRGAGTGGEQYF	TGTGCCAGCAGCCAAGATCGTGGTGCGGGGACAGGGGGCGAGCAGTACTTC
TRBV5-1	TRBJ2-1	few	.	CASSLDQRRSSYNEQFF	TGCGCCAGCAGCTTGGACCAGCGGAGGAGCTCCTACAATGAGCAGTTCTTC
TRBV11-2	TRBJ2-7	.	.	CASSLGRVGRSYEQYF	TGTGCCAGCAGCTTAGGGCGGGTAGGCAGGTCCTACGAGCAGTACTTC
TRBV30	TRBJ2-2	.	.	CAGNLATGELFF	TGTGCCGGAAACCTGGCCACCGGGGAGCTGTTTTTT
TRBV2	TRBJ2-7	few	.	CASSERRGEQYF	TGTGCCAGCAGTGAACGTCGAGGCGAGCAGTACTTC
TRBV10-3	TRBJ1-2	few	.	CAISSTPNGYTF	TGTGCCATCAGTTCGACACCGAATGGCTACACCTTC
TRBV9	TRBJ2-2	once	TRBD1	CASSGADRGRTGELFF	TGTGCCAGCAGCGGCGCCGACAGGGGGCGCACCGGGGAGCTGTTTTTT
TRBV7-2	TRBJ2-3	few	.	CASSLAAGRTDTQYF	TGTGCCAGCAGCTTAGCGGCAGGGAGGACAGATACGCAGTATTTT
TRBV7-2	TRBJ1-5	few	TRBD1	CASRLTGVSNQPQHF	TGTGCCAGCAGACTCACAGGGGTTAGCAATCAGCCCCAGCATTTT
TRBV5-6	TRBJ2-3	.	.	CASRRLEADTQYF	TGTGCCAGCAGACGGCTAGAGGCAGATACGCAGTATTTT
TRBV27	TRBJ1-5	few	.	CASSWRDKNQPQHF	TGTGCCAGCAGTTGGCGGGACAAGAATCAGCCCCAGCATTTT
TRBV6-1	TRBJ2-3	few	TRBD2	CASSALSGGLSSTDTQYF	TGTGCCAGCAGTGCCCTTAGCGGGGGCTTGTCTAGCACAGATACGCAGTATTTT
TRBV11-2	TRBJ2-6	.	TRBD1	CASSRETGWSSGANVLTF	TGTGCCAGCAGCCGCGAGACAGGGTGGAGCTCTGGGGCCAACGTCCTGACTTTC
TRBV4-3	TRBJ2-7	few	TRBD1	CASSQDLTPGTGHEQYF	TGCGCCAGCAGCCAAGATCTAACCCCCGGGACAGGCCACGAGCAGTACTTC
TRBV5-6	TRBJ1-6	.	.	CASSLTTNSPLHF	TGTGCCAGCAGCTTGACGACTAATTCACCCCTCCACTTT
TRBV20-1	TRBJ1-2	.	.	CSAVREFLYF	TGCAGTGCTGTAAGGGAGTTCCTTTACTTC
TRBV23-1	TRBJ2-7	few	TRBD2	CASSQPTGGTTSGRSYEQYF	TGCGCCAGCAGTCAGCCGACAGGGGGGACGACTAGCGGGAGGTCCTACGAGCAGTACTTC
TRBV28	TRBJ1-2	.	.	CASSLAGDRGYTF	TGTGCCAGCAGTTTAGCAGGGGATCGTGGCTACACCTTC
TRBV28	TRBJ2-7	.	TRBD1	CASSGTGGVSYEQYF	TGTGCCAGCAGTGGGACAGGGGGCGTGAGTTACGAGCAGTACTTC
TRBV11-1	TRBJ2-1	.	.	CASSRGQLFNEQFF	TGTGCCAGCAGCCGAGGACAGTTATTCAATGAGCAGTTCTTC
TRBV27	TRBJ2-3	.	TRBD2	CASHRRGGGIADTQYF	TGTGCCAGCCACCGACGCGGCGGGGGAATTGCAGATACGCAGTATTTT
TRBV7-9	TRBJ2-7	.	.	CASRRTGSYEQYF	TGTGCCAGCAGGCGAACAGGTTCCTACGAGCAGTACTTC
TRBV27	TRBJ2-2	few	TRBD1	CASSFPGTGNTGELFF	TGTGCCAGCAGTTTCCCCGGGACAGGGAACACCGGGGAGCTGTTTTTT
TRBV5-1	TRBJ2-7	few	.	CASSLGSPYEQYF	TGCGCCAGCAGCTTAGGCAGCCCCTACGAGCAGTACTTC
TRBV25-1	TRBJ2-7	few	TRBD2	CASMRTSDYEQYF	TGTGCCAGCATGAGGACTAGCGATTACGAGCAGTACTTC
TRBV5-6	TRBJ1-1	.	TRBD1	CASSRRTGRSGTEAFF	TGTGCCAGCAGCCGTAGGACAGGGAGGAGTGGAACTGAAGCTTTCTTT
TRBV6-5	TRBJ2-7	.	.	CASSNTGLKQYF	TGTGCCAGCAGTAACACAGGGCTCAAGCAGTACTTC
TRBV5-1	TRBJ2-1	.	.	CASSLAPDRNNEQFF	TGCGCCAGCAGCTTGGCCCCTGACAGAAACAATGAGCAGTTCTTC
TRBV30	TRBJ2-7	few	.	CAWRVNYEQYF	TGTGCCTGGAGGGTCAACTACGAGCAGTACTTC
TRBV18	TRBJ2-7	few	.	CASSRSSVVGYEQYF	TGTGCCAGCTCACGCTCTAGCGTGGTTGGCTACGAGCAGTACTTC
TRBV11-2	TRBJ2-1	few	.	CASSQIRWSERGNEQFF	TGTGCCAGCAGCCAAATTAGGTGGAGCGAGAGGGGCAATGAGCAGTTCTTC
TRBV14	TRBJ1-1	.	.	CASSQEDSGKGTEAFF	TGTGCCAGCAGCCAAGAAGATAGCGGGAAGGGCACTGAAGCTTTCTTT
TRBV2	TRBJ2-1	.	TRBD1	CASSATGQGNNEQFF	TGTGCCAGCAGTGCTACGGGACAGGGTAACAATGAGCAGTTCTTC
TRBV5-1	TRBJ2-3	.	TRBD2	CASNRAGFTDTQYF	TGCGCCAGCAACCGAGCGGGGTTCACAGATACGCAGTATTTT
TRBV28	TRBJ2-3	few	.	CASSLGGLGTDTQYF	TGTGCCAGCAGCCTCGGTGGGTTGGGCACAGATACGCAGTATTTT
TRBV7-9	TRBJ2-1	few	TRBD2	CASSQTSGRANEQFF	TGTGCCAGCAGCCAGACTAGCGGGAGGGCCAATGAGCAGTTCTTC
TRBV5-4	TRBJ2-3	.	.	CASSLAADTQYF	TGTGCCAGCAGCTTGGCTGCAGATACGCAGTATTTT
TRBV15	TRBJ2-7	.	TRBD1	CATSRALRDRAAYEQYF	TGTGCCACCAGCAGAGCTCTGCGGGACAGGGCCGCCTACGAGCAGTACTTC
TRBV5-1	TRBJ1-1	few	.	CASSTIPVSVLGRNTEAFF	TGCGCCAGCAGCACGATCCCCGTTTCCGTATTAGGGAGAAACACTGAAGCTTTCTTT
TRBV7-2	TRBJ1-5	.	.	CASSSDRNQPQHF	TGTGCCAGCAGCTCAGACAGGAATCAGCCCCAGCATTTT
TRBV4-3	TRBJ1-2	.	.	CASSQDSGVNYGYTF	TGCGCCAGCAGCCAAGATTCTGGGGTGAACTATGGCTACACCTTC
TRBV9	TRBJ2-5	few	.	CASAAVDRNQETQYF	TGTGCCAGCGCTGCAGTAGACAGGAACCAAGAGACCCAGTACTTC
TRBV11-1	TRBJ2-5	.	TRBD2	CASSLRLAGIQETQYF	TGTGCCAGCAGCCTCAGACTAGCGGGGATACAAGAGACCCAGTACTTC
TRBV5-1	TRBJ2-7	few	TRBD1	CASSHRTGSDYEQYF	TGCGCCAGCAGCCATCGGACAGGGTCAGATTACGAGCAGTACTTC
TRBV4-1	TRBJ1-3	few	.	CASSQRGGAGNTIYF	TGCGCCAGCAGCCAAAGGGGAGGAGCTGGAAACACCATATATTTT
TRBV7-2	TRBJ2-7	few	.	CASSLGADFYEQYF	TGTGCCAGCAGCTTAGGGGCAGACTTCTACGAGCAGTACTTC
TRBV7-2	TRBJ1-1	few	TRBD1	CASSLWQGEKGAFF	TGTGCCAGCAGCTTATGGCAGGGGGAAAAAGGAGCTTTCTTT
TRBV7-6	TRBJ2-7	.	TRBD1	CASSPEGQGAYEQYF	TGTGCCAGCAGCCCCGAGGGACAGGGGGCATACGAGCAGTACTTC